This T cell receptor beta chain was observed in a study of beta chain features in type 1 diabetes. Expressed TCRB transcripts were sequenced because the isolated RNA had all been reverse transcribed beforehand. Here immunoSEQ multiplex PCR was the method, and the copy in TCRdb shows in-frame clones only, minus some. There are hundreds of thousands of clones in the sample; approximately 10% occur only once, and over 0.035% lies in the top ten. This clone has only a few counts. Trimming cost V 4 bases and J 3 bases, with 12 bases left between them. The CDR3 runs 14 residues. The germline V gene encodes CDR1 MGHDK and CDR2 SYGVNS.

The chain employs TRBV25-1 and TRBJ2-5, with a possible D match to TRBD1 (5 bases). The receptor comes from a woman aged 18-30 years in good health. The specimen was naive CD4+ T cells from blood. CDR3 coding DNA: TGTGCCAGCAGTGCCCCAGGGATAAAAGAGACCCAGTACTTC. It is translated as CASSAPGIKETQYF.